The 17 T cell receptor beta chains below were found in one sample sequenced in a study of blood T cell repertoires in COVID-19. TCRdb keeps only in-frame clones here, not all; method: immunoSEQ multiplex PCR. Of 95,000 to 150,000 clones in the sample, 88% were seen once. Material for sequencing was peripheral blood. These TCRs come from an elderly woman with acute or convalescent COVID-19.

The rearrangement joins TRBV19 to TRBJ2-5; 12 bases agree with TRBD2. The CDR3 runs to 14 residues. In germline, CDR1 is LNHDA, CDR2 SQIVND (reference sequence). V was pared by 6 bases and J by 4 bases, with 3 bases of the junction left unmatched. The CDR3 DNA reads TGTGCCAGTAGGGGGGGACTAGCGGGAGAGACCCAGTACTTC. This translates into CASRGGLAGETQYF. Complete variable domain (other parts from reference TRBV19 and TRBJ2-5): DGGITQSPKYLFRKEGQNVTLSCEQNLNHDAMYWYRQDPGQGLRLIYYSQIVNDFQKGDIAEGYSVSREKKESFPLTVTSAQKNPTAFYLCASRGGLAGETQYFGPGTRLLVL.

J is TRBJ2-1 and V is TRBV29-1; 10 nucleotides match TRBD2. V shed 5 bases and J 6 bases; nucleotides not matched to a gene: 7. The CDR3 is 14 residues long. From germline, CDR1 is SQVTM and CDR2 ANQGSEA. CDR3 sequence (DNA): TGCAGCGTTCCTAGCGGGAGTTTGTTCAATGAGCAGTTCTTC. Translation: CSVPSGSLFNEQFF.

This clone was detected a few times. J is TRBJ2-7 and V is TRBV4-2; D is perhaps TRBD2 (5 bases). Trimming pared 1 base from V and 5 bases from J, leaving 9 bases between. CDR1 and CDR2 from the germline V gene are LGHNA and YNFKEQ. The CDR3 has 13 amino acids. The CDR3 bases are TGTGCCAGCAGCCAAGCGGGATTCCACGAGCAGTACTTC. Its translation is CASSQAGFHEQYF.

This chain uses TRBV9 with TRBJ2-7; no firm D call. V was trimmed by 4 bases and J by 4 bases, leaving 21 bases between them. CDR1 is SGDLS and CDR2 is YYNGEE in the germline V gene. The CDR3 sequence is 16 residues long. CDR3: CASSPGSALELYEQYF. In nucleotides, the CDR3 is TGTGCCAGCAGCCCTGGTTCGGCACTGGAGTTGTACGAGCAGTACTTC.

The CDR3 nucleotides are TGCAGCGTAACCGCCCGGGGGTACCAAGAGACCCAGTACTTC. Translation: CSVTARGYQETQYF. V gene TRBV29-1 combines with J gene TRBJ2-5; maybe TRBD2 (6 bases). This CDR3 is built from 14 residues. The germline V gene has CDR1 SQVTM and CDR2 ANQGSEA. The germline V and J ends were trimmed by 6 bases and 0 bases, with 14 bases remaining between them.

This clone has only one observation. This chain joins TRBV7-2 and TRBJ1-2; D unclear. The germline V gene has CDR1 SGHTA and CDR2 FQGNSA. The CDR3 covers 14 residues. V was shortened by 1 base and J by 8 bases, with 14 bases between the two germline ends. CDR3 sequence (DNA): TGTGCCAGCAGCTTAGGTGGTACCCGCCGGGGCTACACCTTC. Amino acids: CASSLGGTRRGYTF. The variable domain in full, completed from reference TRBV7-2 and TRBJ1-2, reads GAGVSQSPSNKVTEKGKDVELRCDPISGHTALYWYRQSLGQGLEFLIYFQGNSAPDKSGLPSDRFSAERTGGSVSTLTIQRTQQEDSAVYLCASSLGGTRRGYTFGSGTRLTVV.

The chain uses TRBV25-1 and TRBJ2-4; D is undetermined. V was cut by 4 bases and J by 0 bases, with 10 bases left in between. Germline V lookup: CDR1 MGHDK, CDR2 SYGVNS. CDR3 length: 15 amino acids. The CDR3 coding sequence is TGTGCCAGCAGTGGATGGGCTTCAGCCAAAAACATTCAGTACTTC. Residues: CASSGWASAKNIQYF.

This chain uses TRBV5-1 with TRBJ2-3; 10 nucleotides match TRBD1. This CDR3 comprises 15 residues. V shed 4 bases, J shed 1 base, and the junction held 3 bases outside the gene matches. Germline CDR1 reads SGHRS; CDR2 reads YFSETQ. The CDR3 loop reads CASSAGTGGTDTQYF. CDR3 bases: TGCGCCAGCAGCGCCGGGACAGGGGGCACAGATACGCAGTATTTT.

V gene TRBV21-1 combines with J gene TRBJ1-5; no check of the table's D call, TRBD1, against the DNA was made. TRBV21-1 is a documented pseudogene. The CDR3 runs 16 residues. CDR3 sequence: CASSKVGGQGHQPQHF. CDR3 in DNA: TGTGCCAGCAGCAAAGTGGGTGGACAGGGGCATCAGCCCCAGCATTTT.

The J gene is TRBJ2-2, the V gene TRBV2, with 11 bases matching TRBD1. Germline values: CDR1 SNHLY, CDR2 FYNNEI. The CDR3 consists of 14 residues. Unmatched junction bases numbered 4, after V lost 9 bases and J lost 4 bases. CDR3 sequence: CASRTGGGTGELFF. The CDR3 coding sequence is TGTGCCAGTCGGACAGGGGGCGGCACCGGGGAGCTGTTTTTT.

V is TRBV7-6 and J is TRBJ2-6; TRBD1 matches 8 bases. With 5 bases clipped from V and 4 bases from J, the junction kept 7 bases outside the gene matches. From germline, CDR1 is SGHVS and CDR2 FNYEAQ. The CDR3 extends over 16 amino acids. CDR3 sequence reads: CASSPDRDAGANVLTF. For the CDR3, the DNA is TGTGCCAGCAGCCCGGACAGGGATGCCGGGGCCAACGTCCTGACTTTC.

The gene calls are TRBV6-1 and TRBJ1-2; D is uncertain. Germline lookup yields CDR1 MNHNS and CDR2 SASEGT. The CDR3 runs to 14 residues. Trimming took off 2 bases at V and 7 bases at J, with 14 bases between the two ends. Here the CDR3 reads CASSEHPEFGGYTF. CDR3 bases: TGTGCCAGCAGTGAACATCCCGAGTTTGGTGGCTACACCTTC.

The rearrangement joins TRBV19 to TRBJ2-7; D perhaps matches TRBD1 (5 bases). Trimming stripped 5 bases from V and 2 bases from J, with 10 bases between. This CDR3 contains 13 residues. The germline V gene encodes CDR1 LNHDA and CDR2 SQIVND (reference sequence). The CDR3 here is CASSGQGTYEQYF. The CDR3 nucleotides are TGTGCCAGTAGTGGCCAGGGAACCTACGAGCAGTACTTC.

For the CDR3, the DNA is TGTGCCAGCAGCTCTCGGACTAGCGGGGGCGTGGGCACAGATACGCAGTATTTT. Translating gives CASSSRTSGGVGTDTQYF. The chain is built from TRBV5-4 and TRBJ2-3; 13 nucleotides align to TRBD2. CDR3 size: 18 residues. Germline CDR1 is SGHNT and CDR2 is YYREEE (reference sequence). V lost 3 bases, J lost 1 base, and 8 bases stayed unmatched.

This sequence joins TRBV28 and TRBJ1-5, with 12 bases that match TRBD1. This CDR3 is built from 15 residues. Trimming took 6 bases from V and 7 from J; bases not matched to a gene: 7. Germline V lookup: CDR1 MDHEN, CDR2 SYDVKM. The CDR3 DNA reads TGTGCCAGCAGGGGGACAGGGGGCTCAGGGCAGCCCCAGCATTTT. This codes for CASRGTGGSGQPQHF.

This clone was detected once. The chain links TRBV12-3 or TRBV12-4 to TRBJ1-2; D unclear. The CDR3 is 13 amino acids. V gave up 6 bases and J gave up 4 bases, with 12 bases separating them. CDR3 loop: CASSQGLGYGYTF. The CDR3 nucleotides are TGTGCCAGCAGCCAAGGACTGGGCTATGGCTACACCTTC.

The gene calls are TRBV6-5 and TRBJ1-1; no clear D gene. Germline loops: CDR1 MNHEY, CDR2 SVGAGI. The CDR3 sequence is 14 residues long. The V end lost 3 bases, the J end lost 3 bases, and 11 bases lay between the germline ends. The CDR3 DNA follows: TGTGCCAGCAGTTATCGGGGTTGGGACACTGAAGCTTTCTTT. It is translated as CASSYRGWDTEAFF.